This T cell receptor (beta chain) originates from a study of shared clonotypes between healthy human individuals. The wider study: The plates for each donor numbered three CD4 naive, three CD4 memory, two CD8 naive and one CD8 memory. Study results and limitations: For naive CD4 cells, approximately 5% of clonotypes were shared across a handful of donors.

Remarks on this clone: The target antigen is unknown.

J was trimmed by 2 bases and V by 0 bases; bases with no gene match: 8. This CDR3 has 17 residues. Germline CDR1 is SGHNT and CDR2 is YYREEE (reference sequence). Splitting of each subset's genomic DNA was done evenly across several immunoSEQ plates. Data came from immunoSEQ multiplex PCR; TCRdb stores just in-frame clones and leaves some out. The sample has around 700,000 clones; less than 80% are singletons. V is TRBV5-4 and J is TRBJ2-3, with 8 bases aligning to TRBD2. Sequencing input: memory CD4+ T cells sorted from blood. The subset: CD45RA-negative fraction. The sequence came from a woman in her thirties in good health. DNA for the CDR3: TGTGCCAGCAGCTTGGCCGGGGGGGGACTGGCCACAGATACGCAGTATTTT. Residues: CASSLAGGGLATDTQYF.